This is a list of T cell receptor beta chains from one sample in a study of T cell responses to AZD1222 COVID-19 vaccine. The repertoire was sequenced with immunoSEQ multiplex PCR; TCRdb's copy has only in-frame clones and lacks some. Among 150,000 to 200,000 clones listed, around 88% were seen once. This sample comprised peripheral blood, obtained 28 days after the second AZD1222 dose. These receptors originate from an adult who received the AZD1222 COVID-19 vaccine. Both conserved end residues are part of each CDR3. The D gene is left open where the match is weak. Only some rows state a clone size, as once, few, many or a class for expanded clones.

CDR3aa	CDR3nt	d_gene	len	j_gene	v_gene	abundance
CASSLTSLGTDTQYF	TGTGCCAGCAGTCTTACGAGTCTCGGCACAGATACGCAGTATTTT	.	15	TRBJ2-3	TRBV6-6	.
CAINKGRSQYF	TGTGCCATCAATAAGGGGAGATCGCAGTATTTT	.	11	TRBJ2-3	TRBV21-1	.
CASSNRPRDREVCGYTF	TGTGCCAGCAGCAATCGGCCCAGGGACAGGGAAGTTTGTGGCTACACCTTC	.	17	TRBJ1-2	TRBV21-1	.
CASSAPGQASYGYTF	TGTGCCAGTAGTGCGCCGGGACAGGCCTCCTATGGCTACACCTTC	TRBD1	15	TRBJ1-2	TRBV19	.
CATSREPRVYEQYF	TGTGCCACCAGCAGAGAACCCAGGGTCTACGAGCAGTACTTC	.	14	TRBJ2-7	TRBV15	.
CASSQRTGAGYTF	TGTGCCAGCAGCCAACGGACAGGGGCCGGCTACACCTTC	TRBD1	13	TRBJ1-2	TRBV7-3	few
CASSLARYSSYEQYF	TGCGCCAGCAGCTTGGCCAGGTACAGCTCCTACGAGCAGTACTTC	.	15	TRBJ2-7	TRBV5-1	.
CASSPMNEGAGEQYF	TGTGCCAGCTCACCAATGAATGAGGGGGCTGGAGAGCAGTACTTC	TRBD1	15	TRBJ2-7	TRBV18	.
CASREGGQGDYEQYF	TGTGCCAGCAGGGAGGGGGGACAGGGGGACTACGAGCAGTACTTC	TRBD1	15	TRBJ2-7	TRBV28	.
CASSSGQGIGYEQYF	TGTGCCAGCAGCTCGGGACAGGGAATAGGGTACGAGCAGTACTTC	TRBD1	15	TRBJ2-7	TRBV7-8	.
CASSSRGSSSTGELFF	TGTGCCAGCAGCTCCCGTGGCTCAAGTAGCACCGGGGAGCTGTTTTTT	.	16	TRBJ2-2	TRBV9	.
CASRYRSSYNSPLHF	TGTGCCAGCCGATACAGGAGCTCCTATAATTCACCCCTCCACTTT	.	15	TRBJ1-6	TRBV6-5	.
CAWSVGSLSYNSPLHF	TGTGCCTGGAGTGTTGGCAGCTTATCCTATAATTCACCCCTCCACTTT	.	16	TRBJ1-6	TRBV30	.
CASSLNRVEKLFF	TGTGCCAGCAGTTTAAATCGGGTTGAAAAACTGTTTTTT	.	13	TRBJ1-4	TRBV12-3/TRBV12-4	.
CASSLELAGVGNEQFF	TGTGCCAGCAGTTTGGAGTTGGCGGGGGTCGGCAATGAGCAGTTCTTC	TRBD2	16	TRBJ2-1	TRBV28	.
CASSLDRQGRSYNSPLHF	TGCGCCAGCAGCTTGGATCGACAGGGGAGATCCTATAATTCACCCCTCCACTTT	TRBD1	18	TRBJ1-6	TRBV5-1	few
CASSLVAGPNYEQYF	TGTGCCAGCAGCTTAGTAGCCGGGCCTAACTACGAGCAGTACTTC	.	15	TRBJ2-7	TRBV7-8	few
CAISTGPSASYGYTF	TGTGCCATCAGCACCGGGCCGAGCGCCAGCTATGGCTACACCTTC	.	15	TRBJ1-2	TRBV10-3	.
CASSLSRDQPQHF	TGTGCCAGCAGCTTGTCCAGGGATCAGCCCCAGCATTTT	.	13	TRBJ1-5	TRBV5-8	once
CASSEGRNSGNTIYF	TGTGCCAGCAGTGAGGGACGTAACTCTGGAAACACCATATATTTT	.	15	TRBJ1-3	TRBV5-8	.
CASSQGTGASYEQYF	TGCGCCAGCAGCCAAGGGACAGGGGCCTCCTACGAGCAGTACTTC	TRBD1	15	TRBJ2-7	TRBV4-3	.
CASSLGTVGLGGNQPQHF	TGTGCCAGCAGCTTAGGGACCGTAGGGTTGGGGGGCAATCAGCCCCAGCATTTT	.	18	TRBJ1-5	TRBV7-8	once
CASSLGGGTEAFF	TGTGCCAGCAGCCTAGGGGGGGGCACTGAAGCTTTCTTT	.	13	TRBJ1-1	TRBV6-4	.
CASSLVAGGQETQYF	TGTGCCAGCAGCTTAGTAGCGGGGGGCCAAGAGACCCAGTACTTC	TRBD2	15	TRBJ2-5	TRBV13	.
CASSPGGHYGYTF	TGTGCCAGCAGCCCAGGGGGCCACTATGGCTACACCTTC	TRBD1	13	TRBJ1-2	TRBV28	.
CASSPTGNGANYGYTF	TGTGCCAGCAGCCCGACAGGGAATGGGGCTAACTATGGCTACACCTTC	TRBD1	16	TRBJ1-2	TRBV6-2/TRBV6-3	few
CASSLGTGARRNYGYTF	TGTGCCAGCAGCCTAGGGACAGGGGCACGGAGAAACTATGGCTACACCTTC	TRBD1	17	TRBJ1-2	TRBV3-1/TRBV3-2	few